The clone carrying this TCR beta chain was seen a single time. Assay: immunoSEQ multiplex PCR; the TCRdb copy retains only in-frame clones and omits some. The repertoire holds around 100,000 clones, with 75% to 90% as singletons. This entry is derived from a study of blood T cell repertoires in COVID-19. The clonotype comes from an elderly man with acute or convalescent COVID-19. The sample comprised peripheral blood.

The CDR3, as DNA: TGTGCCAGCAGCCAAGTGGGCGGGAGTTCAAGCACCGGGGAGCTGTTTTTT. Translating gives CASSQVGGSSSTGELFF. The chain has TRBV3-1 (or the pseudogene TRBV3-2) and TRBJ2-2, with 7 bases that match TRBD2. Germline loops: CDR1 LGHDT, CDR2 YNNKEL (reference sequence). The J segment lost 4 bases and the V segment lost 1 base, leaving 9 bases of the junction unmatched. The CDR3 totals 17 residues.